This T cell receptor beta chain was found in a study of cytomegalovirus exposure and HLA in healthy donors. PCR primers comprised 60 Vbeta and 13 Jbeta primers. Assay: immunoSEQ multiplex PCR; the TCRdb copy retains only in-frame clones and omits some. Here the sample spans around 130,000 clones, around 82% being singletons. Trimming took 4 bases from V and 2 from J, leaving 18 bases between them. Germline V gene sequence: CDR1 SGHRS, CDR2 YFSETQ. This CDR3 is 16 amino acids long. The TCR originated in a man over 45 in good health and CMV-seronegative. Sequencing input: PBMCs. The chain combines TRBV5-1 with TRBJ2-5; D perhaps matches TRBD2 (6 bases). CDR3 region: CASSLLPGLQQETQYF. The CDR3 DNA sequence: TGCGCCAGCAGCCTCCTTCCGGGACTTCAACAAGAGACCCAGTACTTC.